Listed here are 20 T cell receptor beta chains from one sample, sequenced in a study of blood T cell repertoires in COVID-19. Here immunoSEQ multiplex PCR was the method, and the copy in TCRdb shows in-frame clones only, minus some. The data show 100,000 to 150,000 clones, with roughly 87% seen just once and 7.7% held by the top ten. Sequenced input: peripheral blood. Receptor source: a human donor in a cohort sampled during active COVID-19.

The CDR3 spells CASSSGLGSYEQYF. Here the CDR3 DNA reads TGTGCCAGCAGCTCGGGACTTGGCTCCTACGAGCAGTACTTC. The J gene is TRBJ2-7, the V gene TRBV5-6; TRBD2 is a possible D gene (6 bases). CDR3 size: 14 residues. Per the germline V gene, CDR1 is SGHDT and CDR2 is YYEEEE. V lost 3 bases to trimming and J lost 0 bases, with 10 bases between them.

The chain joins TRBV25-1 to TRBJ2-7, with no clear D. This CDR3 has 14 amino acids. Germline V lookup: CDR1 MGHDK, CDR2 SYGVNS. V lost 6 bases, J lost 2 bases, and 14 bases lay in between. The CDR3 protein is CASSPPVITYEQYF. CDR3 in DNA: TGTGCCAGCAGCCCGCCAGTGATAACCTACGAGCAGTACTTC.

The chain joins TRBV18 to TRBJ2-2; D unclear. The CDR3 has 17 amino acids. V was pared by 2 bases and J by 3 bases, with 16 bases between. Germline V CDR1 and CDR2: KGHSH, LQKENI. CDR3 sequence (DNA): TGTGCCAGCTCACCAGGCGGCCAGTCCTCTTACACCGGGGAGCTGTTTTTT. This codes for CASSPGGQSSYTGELFF.

Note on this clone: Other DNA sequences of this sample code for an identical CDR3. This sequence joins TRBV3-1 (or the pseudogene TRBV3-2) and TRBJ1-5; TRBD1 aligns across 7 bases. Germline loops: CDR1 LGHDT, CDR2 YNNKEL (reference sequence). The length of the CDR3 is 14 residues. With V trimmed by 3 bases and J by 3 bases, 2 bases remained unmatched. The CDR3, as DNA: TGTGCCAGCAGCCAGGGACAGTACAATCAGCCCCAGCATTTT. Translation: CASSQGQYNQPQHF.

The chain links TRBV5-8 to TRBJ2-3; 14 bases are shared with TRBD2. The germline V gene has CDR1 SGHTS and CDR2 YDEGEE. Trimming cost V 4 bases and J 2 bases; bases outside gene matches: 6. The CDR3 extends over 17 amino acids. The CDR3 here is CASSRPGLAGVTDTQYF. The CDR3 nucleotides read TGTGCCAGCAGCCGACCGGGACTAGCGGGAGTCACAGATACGCAGTATTTT.

This clone was picked up one time. The V call is TRBV11-2, the J call TRBJ2-2; 10 positions match TRBD1. From germline, CDR1 is SGHAT and CDR2 FQNNGV. CDR3 length: 16 residues. V dropped 5 bases and J dropped 3; count of bases not matched to a gene: 6. CDR3 in DNA: TGTGCCAGCAGCCCAAGACAGGGGGCGTACACCGGGGAGCTGTTTTTT. Translation: CASSPRQGAYTGELFF.

The chain combines TRBV11-3 with TRBJ2-3; 10 bases align to TRBD1. The V gene's germline CDR1 is SGHNT and CDR2 YENEEA. The V segment lost 4 bases and the J segment 7 bases; nucleotides outside the gene matches: 5. The CDR3 runs to 14 residues. CDR3 in amino acids: CASSSGTGVYTQYF. DNA for the CDR3: TGTGCCAGCAGCTCCGGGACAGGGGTTTATACGCAGTATTTT.

The J gene is TRBJ1-2, the V gene TRBV11-3; the match to TRBD1 covers 8 bases. Germline trimming cut 8 bases from V and 2 bases from J; bases unmatched to any gene: 4. CDR3 length: 13 residues. Germline V gene lookup returns CDR1 SGHNT and CDR2 YENEEA. In DNA, the CDR3 is TGTGCCAGCGCCGGACAGGGAAACTATGGCTACACCTTC. Its protein product is CASAGQGNYGYTF.

This clone was recorded a few times. The chain couples TRBV28 to TRBJ1-3; D is uncertain. CDR1 and CDR2 from the germline V gene are MDHEN and SYDVKM. Trimming removed 3 bases at V and 0 bases at J, with 21 bases between. The CDR3 is 19 residues long. CDR3 protein: CASSLWKKNSHTSGNTIYF. Here the CDR3 DNA reads TGTGCCAGCAGTTTGTGGAAGAAGAACAGCCATACCTCTGGAAACACCATATATTTT.

The V gene is TRBV19, the J gene TRBJ1-1; D is ambiguous. Between the trimmed V and J ends, which lost 3 bases and 3 bases, there was a span of 8 bases. CDR1 and CDR2 from the germline V gene are LNHDA and SQIVND (reference sequence). This CDR3 is built from 13 residues. The CDR3 region is CASSIPRYTEAFF. CDR3 DNA: TGTGCCAGTAGTATTCCCCGTTACACTGAAGCTTTCTTT.

This chain links TRBV30 with TRBJ2-3, with TRBD1 identical over 9 bases. Unmatched junction bases numbered 5, after V lost 4 bases and J lost 3 bases. Germline loops: CDR1 GTSNPN, CDR2 SVGIG (reference sequence). This CDR3 spans 14 amino acids. The CDR3 reads CAWTTGGTTDTQYF. The CDR3 DNA follows: TGTGCCTGGACAACAGGGGGCACGACAGATACGCAGTATTTT.

This sequence joins TRBV19 and TRBJ2-7; D call uncertain. Trimming removed 5 bases from V and 0 bases from J, with 11 bases in between. CDR1 and CDR2 from the germline V gene are LNHDA and SQIVND (reference sequence). The CDR3 is 14 residues long. CDR3 nucleotides: TGTGCCAGTAGTTCCGGGTCCCGCTCCTACGAGCAGTACTTC. Translation gives CASSSGSRSYEQYF.

The V and J genes are TRBV19 and TRBJ2-5, with 7 bases fitting TRBD1. The CDR3 totals 14 residues. V lost 5 bases and J lost 0; bases outside the gene matches: 3. Germline loops: CDR1 LNHDA, CDR2 SQIVND (reference sequence). The CDR3 nucleotides read TGTGCCAGTAGTTACCAGGGGGACCAAGAGACCCAGTACTTC. Amino acid sequence: CASSYQGDQETQYF.

The gene calls are TRBV18 and TRBJ1-5, with D perhaps matching TRBD1 (5 bases). In germline, CDR1 is KGHSH, CDR2 LQKENI. The CDR3 is made up of 15 amino acids. The V end lost 3 bases, the J end lost 2 bases, and 11 bases lay between the germline ends. CDR3 in DNA: TGTGCCAGCTCACCCGACAGTTTCGGCAATCAGCCCCAGCATTTT. It yields the protein CASSPDSFGNQPQHF.

The chain links TRBV19 to TRBJ2-2, with a tentative D call TRBD2 (5 bases). Per germline, CDR1 LNHDA and CDR2 SQIVND (reference sequence). The CDR3 runs 14 residues. V lost 9 bases to trimming and J lost 1 base, with 12 bases between them. The CDR3 region has the DNA TGTGCCAGCAGGCGCGGACTGAACACCGGGGAGCTGTTTTTT. This gives the protein CASRRGLNTGELFF.

This chain uses TRBV19 with TRBJ1-1; TRBD1 aligns across 7 bases. V lost 10 bases and J lost 0; bases outside the gene matches: 11. Germline CDR1 LNHDA, CDR2 SQIVND (reference sequence). This CDR3 region has 15 residues. CDR3 sequence (DNA): TGTGCCACCCACCGGGGGACAGAGATGAACACTGAAGCTTTCTTT. Translation: CATHRGTEMNTEAFF.

V gene TRBV6-5 combines with J gene TRBJ2-7, with unresolved D. Trimming left V 6 bases short and J 4 bases short, with 16 bases between. Germline loops: CDR1 MNHEY, CDR2 SVGAGI. The CDR3 has 14 amino acids. The CDR3 is CASRYTGGPYEQYF. The CDR3 nucleotides read TGTGCCAGCAGGTACACCGGCGGCCCTTACGAGCAGTACTTC.

The chain couples TRBV10-2 to TRBJ2-3; 8 bases agree with TRBD2. The CDR3 has 15 amino acids. Germline CDR1 and CDR2: WSHSY and SAAADI. The V segment lost 2 bases and the J segment 6 bases; nucleotides outside the gene matches: 7. The CDR3 region has the DNA TGCGCCAGCAGTGAGAGCGGGGGAGTGTCGGATACGCAGTATTTT. Residues: CASSESGGVSDTQYF.

The chain combines TRBV12-3 or TRBV12-4 with TRBJ1-2; D call uncertain. The CDR3 covers 13 residues. The germline V and J ends were trimmed by 5 bases and 4 bases, with 11 bases remaining between them. This CDR3 reads CASSESRFYGYTF. In nucleotides, the CDR3 is TGTGCCAGCAGTGAGTCCCGGTTCTATGGCTACACCTTC.

The chain employs TRBV5-1 and TRBJ2-3; weak D call: TRBD1 (6 bases). V was clipped by 0 bases and J by 0 bases, with 8 bases between them. The length of the CDR3 is 15 residues. Germline-derived CDR1 and CDR2 are SGHRS and YFSETQ. The CDR3 region is CASSLETGSTDTQYF. CDR3 in DNA: TGCGCCAGCAGCTTGGAAACAGGGAGCACAGATACGCAGTATTTT.